A single sample gave rise to the 6 T cell receptor beta chains below, sequenced in a study of blood T cell repertoires in COVID-19. The table came from immunoSEQ multiplex PCR; TCRdb's copy has only in-frame clones and leaves some out. This table has some 320,000 clones, roughly 85% appearing once. Material for sequencing was peripheral blood. All receptors come from a human donor in a cohort sampled during active COVID-19.

This sequence joins TRBV18 and TRBJ1-5, with D maybe TRBD1 (5 bases). The CDR3 is 14 residues long. Per germline, CDR1 KGHSH and CDR2 LQKENI. The germline V and J ends were trimmed by 3 bases and 9 bases, with 15 bases remaining between them. The DNA of the CDR3 is TGTGCCAGCTCACCGGGGGGGGACCGGAGGCCCCAGCATTTT. It specifies CASSPGGDRRPQHF. Supplemented by reference TRBV18 and TRBJ1-5, the full variable domain reads NAGVMQNPRHLVRRRGQEARLRCSPMKGHSHVYWYRQLPEEGLKFMVYLQKENIIDESGMPKERFSAEFPKEGPSILRIQQVVRGDSAAYFCASSPGGDRRPQHFGDGTRLSIL.

This sequence joins TRBV5-1 and TRBJ2-1; TRBD2 matches at 10 bases. Germline assignment: CDR1 SGHRS and CDR2 YFSETQ. The junction had 15 bases not matched to a gene; V was cut back by 4 bases and J by 8 bases. CDR3 length: 17 residues. The CDR3 loop is CASSQTLAGDPLDEQFF. The CDR3 bases are TGCGCCAGCAGCCAGACCCTAGCGGGGGACCCTCTTGATGAGCAGTTCTTC.

The chain has TRBV29-1 and TRBJ1-1; no firm D call. CDR3 size: 10 residues. Trimming stripped 7 bases from V and 2 bases from J, with 5 bases between. Germline values: CDR1 SQVTM, CDR2 ANQGSEA. This CDR3 is CSATNTEAFF. The CDR3 bases are TGCAGCGCTACTAACACTGAAGCTTTCTTT.

V and J are TRBV7-2 and TRBJ2-7, with D maybe TRBD1 (5 bases). This CDR3 comprises 14 residues. Germline CDR1 is SGHTA and CDR2 is FQGNSA. Trimming took off 2 bases at V and 3 bases at J, with 11 bases between the two ends. The CDR3 nucleotides read TGTGCCAGCAGCTTACTGGACACATACTACGAGCAGTACTTC. This codes for CASSLLDTYYEQYF.

The chain's CDR3 is CASSFGTGWKGYTF. DNA of the CDR3: TGTGCCAGCAGCTTTGGGACAGGGTGGAAAGGCTACACCTTC. The chain has TRBV7-9 and TRBJ1-2; 9 positions match TRBD1. This CDR3 has 14 residues. Germline-derived CDR1 and CDR2 are SEHNR and FQNEAQ (reference sequence). The junction had 7 bases not matched to a gene; V was cut back by 3 bases and J by 8 bases.

The V and J genes are TRBV7-8 and TRBJ1-5, with D unresolved. The germline V gene has CDR1 SGHVS and CDR2 FQNEAQ. CDR3 size: 16 residues. V shed 5 bases and J shed 4 bases, with 18 bases lying between them. As DNA, the CDR3 is TGTGCCAGCAGCCCAGACGGGGTTACACTTAATCAGCCCCAGCATTTT. Translating it yields CASSPDGVTLNQPQHF.